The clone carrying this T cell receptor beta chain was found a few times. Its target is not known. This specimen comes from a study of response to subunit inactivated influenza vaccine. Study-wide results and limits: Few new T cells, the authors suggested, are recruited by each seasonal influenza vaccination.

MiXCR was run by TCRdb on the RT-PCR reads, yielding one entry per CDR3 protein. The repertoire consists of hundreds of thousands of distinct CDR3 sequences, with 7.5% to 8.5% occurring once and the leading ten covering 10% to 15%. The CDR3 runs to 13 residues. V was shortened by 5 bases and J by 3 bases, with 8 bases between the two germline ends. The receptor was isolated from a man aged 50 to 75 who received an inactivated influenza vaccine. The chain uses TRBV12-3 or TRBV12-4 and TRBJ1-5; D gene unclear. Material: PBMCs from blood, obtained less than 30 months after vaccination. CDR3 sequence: CASSIGPNQPQHF. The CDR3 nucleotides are TGTGCCAGCAGTATCGGTCCCAATCAGCCCCAGCATTTT.